The 25 T cell receptor beta chains listed next were all sequenced from one sample in a study of T-cell reconstitution after alpha-beta-depleted transplantation in children. It was with unique molecular identifiers that the TCRbeta library was prepared. TCRdb reprocessed the PCR reads with MiXCR, giving one entry per CDR3 protein. The repertoire holds approximately 340,000 distinct CDR3 sequences, with approximately 10% as singletons. Sequenced material: PBMCs from the stem cell graft donor, taken from the stem cell graft. Receptors were obtained from a human donor who donated a stem cell graft to a child with acute lymphoblastic leukemia.

This clonotype was observed a few times. This sequence joins TRBV5-6 and TRBJ2-2; 10 bases line up with TRBD2. Germline trimming cut 3 bases from V and 6 bases from J; bases unmatched to any gene: 11. The germline V gene encodes CDR1 SGHDT and CDR2 YYEEEE. This CDR3 comprises 17 residues. CDR3 in DNA: TGTGCCAGCAGCTCTATTCGGACTAGCGGAAACGCCGGGGAGCTGTTTTTT. Translated, it gives CASSSIRTSGNAGELFF.

This chain connects TRBV6-1 to TRBJ2-2; 7 nucleotides line up with TRBD1. The CDR3 is 18 residues long. Germline loops: CDR1 MNHNS, CDR2 SASEGT. The V gene end was trimmed by 6 bases and the J gene end by 2 bases; junction bases not matched to a gene: 15. The CDR3 DNA follows: TGTGCCAGCAGCCTAGGCTGGGACAGAACTTCTAACACCGGGGAGCTGTTTTTT. It specifies CASSLGWDRTSNTGELFF.

CDR3: CASSLWTAPDTQYF. Written as DNA, the CDR3 is TGTGCCAGCAGCTTATGGACAGCGCCAGATACGCAGTATTTT. The chain carries TRBV11-2 and TRBJ2-3; possible D gene TRBD1, 6 bases. Trimming removed 2 bases from V and 4 bases from J, with 10 bases in between. From germline, CDR1 is SGHAT and CDR2 FQNNGV. The CDR3 runs 14 residues.

V is TRBV4-3 and J is TRBJ2-3; D not certain. The length of the CDR3 is 15 residues. Germline assignment: CDR1 LGHNA and CDR2 YSLEER. Trimming pared 0 bases from V and 7 bases from J, leaving 14 bases between. CDR3 region: CASSQDVLVQNTQYF. The DNA for the CDR3 is TGCGCCAGCAGCCAAGATGTGCTAGTTCAGAATACGCAGTATTTT.

This clonotype was found a few times. The chain links TRBV7-2 to TRBJ2-1, with D possibly being TRBD1 or TRBD2 (7 bases each). The CDR3 has 15 residues. Germline loops: CDR1 SGHTA, CDR2 FQGNSA. V was cut by 5 bases and J by 4 bases, with 15 bases left in between. CDR3 bases: TGTGCCAGCAGCGGGGGGGACAGAAGATACAATGAGCAGTTCTTC. It yields the protein CASSGGDRRYNEQFF.

About this clonotype itself: Given a much more abundant clone one base away, this may be a read error. V and J are TRBV7-9 and TRBJ2-5, with D possibly called TRBD1 or TRBD2 (6 bases each). The CDR3 runs to 15 residues. Germline values: CDR1 SEHNR, CDR2 FQNEAQ (reference sequence). V lost 7 bases and J lost 4, with 19 bases in between. The CDR3 spells CASTPGQPGRETQYF. The CDR3 DNA reads as TGTGCCAGCACCCCTGGACAGCCCGGGAGAGAGACCCAGTACTTC.

This clonotype came up many times. This chain connects TRBV4-1 to TRBJ2-7, with unresolved D. Trimming left V 7 bases short and J 0 bases short, with 16 bases between. CDR1 and CDR2 from the germline V gene are MGHRA and YSYEKL. The CDR3 runs 15 residues. CDR3 in amino acids: CASKAMDLSSYEQYF. In DNA, the CDR3 is TGCGCCAGCAAAGCGATGGATCTGAGCTCCTACGAGCAGTACTTC.

This clonotype was seen only a few times. CDR3: CASSRAGDMQETQYF. The CDR3 nucleotides read TGTGCCAGCAGTCGGGCTGGAGATATGCAAGAGACCCAGTACTTC. This chain connects TRBV25-1 to TRBJ2-5; D remains unclear. Germline CDR1 MGHDK, CDR2 SYGVNS. CDR3 length equals 15 residues. V lost 5 bases and J 2 bases, leaving 15 bases between the germline ends.

Only a few counts were recorded for this clonotype. The chain links TRBV7-2 to TRBJ2-7; D not resolved. V was pared by 5 bases and J by 1 base, with 21 bases between. Germline CDR1 and CDR2: SGHTA and FQGNSA. The CDR3 consists of 17 residues. CDR3 coding DNA: TGTGCCAGCAGCCTTCCCCCTTTAAGCGTTAGGTCCTACGAGCAGTACTTC. This translates into CASSLPPLSVRSYEQYF.

This chain connects TRBV7-2 to TRBJ2-4; D might be TRBD1 (6 bases). The ends were cut back, 1 base at V and 2 bases at J, with 15 bases in the middle. Germline values: CDR1 SGHTA, CDR2 FQGNSA. This CDR3 is 17 amino acids long. The chain's CDR3 is CASSLGRDKASKNIQYF. As DNA, the CDR3 is TGTGCCAGCAGCTTAGGCCGGGACAAGGCCTCCAAAAACATTCAGTACTTC. The entire variable domain, with the rest obtained from reference TRBV7-2 and TRBJ2-4, is as follows: GAGVSQSPSNKVTEKGKDVELRCDPISGHTALYWYRQSLGQGLEFLIYFQGNSAPDKSGLPSDRFSAERTGGSVSTLTIQRTQQEDSAVYLCASSLGRDKASKNIQYFGAGTRLSVL.

This clonotype occurred a few times. This chain uses TRBV5-1 with TRBJ2-2; 8 bases agree with TRBD2. Unmatched junction bases numbered 10, after V lost 5 bases and J lost 4 bases. CDR3 size: 16 residues. Germline loops: CDR1 SGHRS, CDR2 YFSETQ. In DNA form, the CDR3 reads TGCGCCAGCAGGAGAATTTATAGCGGGACCACCGGGGAGCTGTTTTTT. Its protein is CASRRIYSGTTGELFF.

This rearrangement joins TRBV6-1 to TRBJ2-7; 7 bases agree with TRBD1. Germline lookup yields CDR1 MNHNS and CDR2 SASEGT. Trimming at V came to 4 bases and at J to 6 bases, leaving 15 bases not matched to a gene. The CDR3 sequence is 16 residues long. CDR3: CASSGVDRVEDFEQYF. CDR3 DNA sequence: TGTGCCAGCAGTGGGGTTGACAGGGTTGAGGATTTCGAGCAGTACTTC.

V and J are TRBV27 and TRBJ2-2, with 10 bases that match TRBD2. Trimming took 7 bases from V and 4 from J; bases not matched to a gene: 3. This CDR3 comprises 14 residues. Germline lookup yields CDR1 MNHEY and CDR2 SMNVEV (reference sequence). The CDR3 region has the DNA TGTGCCAGCAAGGGACTAGCGACCACCGGGGAGCTGTTTTTT. Translated: CASKGLATTGELFF.

This clonotype was recorded only once. The chain is built from TRBV7-9 and TRBJ1-2; no clear D. The CDR3 loop spans 14 amino acids. Trimming left V 1 base short and J 4 bases short, with 10 bases between. Per germline, CDR1 SEHNR and CDR2 FQNEAQ (reference sequence). The CDR3 spells CASSLGQATYGYTF. DNA for the CDR3: TGTGCCAGCAGCTTAGGGCAGGCGACCTATGGCTACACCTTC.

This rearrangement joins TRBV20-1 to TRBJ1-5, with TRBD1 matching 7 bases. The CDR3 sequence is 15 residues long. The junction had 10 bases not matched to a gene; V was cut back by 6 bases and J by 2 bases. Germline assignment: CDR1 DFQATT and CDR2 SNEGSKA (reference sequence). CDR3 coding DNA: TGCAGTGCGAGAAACGGACAGGCCCGCAATCAGCCCCAGCATTTT. Its translation: CSARNGQARNQPQHF.

The rearrangement uses TRBV25-1 and TRBJ1-6; 8 bases fit TRBD1. CDR3 size: 15 residues. V gave up 4 bases and J gave up 14 bases; unmatched junction bases: 13. The germline gives CDR1 MGHDK, CDR2 SYGVNS. CDR3 amino acids: CASSGGPGTGSTLHF. The CDR3 region has the DNA TGTGCCAGCAGTGGGGGTCCCGGGACAGGATCAACCCTCCACTTT.

This clonotype came up a few times. The chain links TRBV20-1 to TRBJ2-1, with TRBD2 identical over 7 bases. After removal of 0 bases from V and 7 bases from J, the junction contained 12 bases not matched to a gene. The CDR3 is 16 amino acids. Germline loops: CDR1 DFQATT, CDR2 SNEGSKA (reference sequence). The CDR3 loop reads CSARDGDYRVRNEQFF. CDR3 nucleotide sequence: TGCAGTGCTAGAGATGGGGACTACCGGGTCAGGAATGAGCAGTTCTTC.

This clonotype has more than one count but fewer than ten. The rearrangement links TRBV5-6 to TRBJ2-4, with D unclear. The CDR3 is 16 amino acids. Trimming removed 1 base from V and 0 bases from J, with 11 bases in between. Per germline, CDR1 SGHDT and CDR2 YYEEEE. The chain's CDR3 is CASSLIPLRAKNIQYF. The DNA for the CDR3 is TGTGCCAGCAGCTTGATCCCTCTCAGAGCCAAAAACATTCAGTACTTC. The full variable domain, completed using reference TRBV5-6 and TRBJ2-4, is DAGVTQSPTHLIKTRGQQVTLRCSPKSGHDTVSWYQQALGQGPQFIFQYYEEEERQRGNFPDRFSGHQFPNYSSELNVNALLLGDSALYLCASSLIPLRAKNIQYFGAGTRLSVL.

This clonotype was found a few times. The chain combines TRBV28 with TRBJ2-2; the D is unclear. V lost 3 bases to trimming and J lost 8 bases, with 13 bases between them. The length of the CDR3 is 14 residues. CDR1 MDHEN and CDR2 SYDVKM come from the germline V gene. CDR3 sequence (DNA): TGTGCCAGCAGTTTCGAGATACCACGGGGGGAGCTGTTTTTT. Its translation is CASSFEIPRGELFF.

This clonotype showed up many times. The CDR3 protein is CASSPRRGNTGELFF. CDR3 in DNA: TGCGCCAGCAGCCCTCGACGGGGGAACACCGGGGAGCTGTTTTTT. V gene TRBV5-1 combines with J gene TRBJ2-2, with a possible D match to TRBD2 (5 bases). CDR3 length: 15 amino acids. Trimming shortened V by 4 bases and J by 1 base, and 11 bases separated the two germline ends. Germline assignment: CDR1 SGHRS and CDR2 YFSETQ. The entire variable domain, with the rest obtained from reference TRBV5-1 and TRBJ2-2, is as follows: KAGVTQTPRYLIKTRGQQVTLSCSPISGHRSVSWYQQTPGQGLQFLFEYFSETQRNKGNFPGRFSGRQFSNSRSEMNVSTLELGDSALYLCASSPRRGNTGELFFGEGSRLTVL.

The rearrangement joins TRBV7-9 to TRBJ1-1; TRBD1 is a possible D gene (5 bases). The CDR3 spans 15 residues. V lost 5 bases and J 7 bases, leaving 20 bases between the germline ends. From germline, CDR1 is SEHNR and CDR2 FQNEAQ (reference sequence). The CDR3 reads CASSLPGGDQDEAFF. The CDR3 DNA reads TGTGCCAGCAGCCTCCCCGGGGGGGATCAAGATGAAGCTTTCTTT.

The chain couples TRBV4-1 to TRBJ2-7; D gene unclear. The CDR3 runs to 15 residues. Trimming shortened V by 1 base and J by 5 bases, and 15 bases separated the two germline ends. Germline V CDR1 and CDR2: MGHRA, YSYEKL. CDR3 sequence: CASSQGVGPPNEQYF. The CDR3 bases are TGCGCCAGCAGCCAAGGAGTAGGCCCACCCAACGAGCAGTACTTC.

This clonotype was observed many times. V usage is TRBV27 and J usage is TRBJ2-1; 8 bases fit TRBD1. Germline values: CDR1 MNHEY, CDR2 SMNVEV (reference sequence). The CDR3 is 14 residues long. With 0 bases clipped from V and 6 bases from J, the junction kept 1 base outside the gene matches. The CDR3 nucleotides read TGTGCCAGCAGTTTATCAGGGACAGGCAATGAGCAGTTCTTC. Protein sequence: CASSLSGTGNEQFF.

The genes are TRBV7-9 and TRBJ1-1; D is undetermined. The V end lost 3 bases, the J end lost 1 base, and 6 bases lay between the germline ends. This CDR3 has 13 residues. The germline V gene has CDR1 SEHNR and CDR2 FQNEAQ (reference sequence). The DNA for the CDR3 is TGTGCCAGCAGCTTTAGAAAGAACACTGAAGCTTTCTTT. This encodes CASSFRKNTEAFF.

This clonotype was observed a few times. The chain combines TRBV7-6 with TRBJ2-5, with D possibly being TRBD2 (5 bases). The CDR3 spans 15 residues. Germline CDR1 is SGHVS and CDR2 is FNYEAQ. V was trimmed by 1 base and J by 5 bases, leaving 14 bases between them. Here the CDR3 reads CASSLVSGFDETQYF. In nucleotides, the CDR3 is TGTGCCAGCAGCTTAGTATCGGGATTCGATGAGACCCAGTACTTC.